The 3 T cell receptor beta chains listed next were all sequenced from one sample in a study of metastatic and nonmetastatic thyroid tumors. TCRdb re-analyzed the PCR reads using MiXCR. The sample shows under 50,000 clones, 25% to 30% of them seen only once. Prior to thyroid surgery, none of the patients had received any treatment. Sequencing was performed on blood. These receptors were collected from a male donor with papillary thyroid cancer or a benign thyroid nodule (not recorded which). Some clones in this sample may be carry-over from other donors' samples.

This clone has just a few counts. V and J are TRBV5-6 and TRBJ1-5, with 10 bases aligning to TRBD1. The CDR3 runs 16 residues. V lost 3 bases, J lost 0 bases, and 3 bases stayed unmatched. Germline CDR1 reads SGHDT; CDR2 reads YYEEEE. CDR3 nucleotide sequence: TGTGCCAGCAGCTCCGGGACAGGGGTTAGCAATCAGCCCCAGCATTTT. Residues: CASSSGTGVSNQPQHF.

This clone was detected ten times or more. The CDR3 here is CASSFFGRQNIQYF. In DNA form, the CDR3 reads TGTGCCAGCAGCTTTTTCGGGAGACAAAACATTCAGTACTTC. The chain combines TRBV7-2 with TRBJ2-4, with D possibly being TRBD2 (6 bases). CDR3 length: 14 residues. The V end lost 3 bases, the J end lost 5 bases, and 11 bases lay between the germline ends. Germline CDR1 SGHTA, CDR2 FQGNSA. Full variable domain (outside the CDR3, taken from reference TRBV7-2 and TRBJ2-4): GAGVSQSPSNKVTEKGKDVELRCDPISGHTALYWYRQSLGQGLEFLIYFQGNSAPDKSGLPSDRFSAERTGGSVSTLTIQRTQQEDSAVYLCASSFFGRQNIQYFGAGTRLSVL.

The chain has TRBV5-1 and TRBJ2-6; possible D gene TRBD1, 5 bases. V gave up 3 bases and J gave up 0 bases, with 13 bases separating them. Per the germline V gene, CDR1 is SGHRS and CDR2 is YFSETQ. CDR3 length equals 17 residues. Written as DNA, the CDR3 is TGCGCCAGCAGCTGGGGCCCGACAGTCTCTGGGGCCAACGTCCTGACTTTC. Its translation is CASSWGPTVSGANVLTF.